This T cell receptor (beta chain) was recovered during a study of cytomegalovirus exposure and HLA in healthy donors. The CDR3 is 18 amino acids. The germline V and J ends were trimmed by 0 bases and 4 bases, with 19 bases remaining between them. Germline V gives CDR1 MGHRA, CDR2 YSYEKL. Primers for the PCR totalled 60 Vbeta and 13 Jbeta. The method was immunoSEQ multiplex PCR; TCRdb's version includes in-frame clones alone and lacks a portion of them. This sample has about 99,000 clones; 78% occur once, and the top ten carry approximately 2%. The chain joins TRBV4-1 to TRBJ1-5; maybe TRBD1 (5 bases). The TCR sequence derives from a woman aged 35 to 49 in good health and CMV-seronegative. The sequenced sample consisted of PBMCs. This CDR3 is CASSQDTPGEKGNQPQHF. CDR3 DNA: TGCGCCAGCAGCCAAGATACCCCCGGCGAAAAGGGGAATCAGCCCCAGCATTTT.